Here is one T cell receptor (beta chain) with its context. Germline values: CDR1 SGHTA, CDR2 FQGTGA. The CDR3 is made up of 13 amino acids. Trimming pared 2 bases from V and 4 bases from J, leaving 8 bases between. This sample is drawn from a study of blood T cell repertoires in COVID-19. Profiling relied on immunoSEQ multiplex PCR, and the TCRdb table lists in-frame clones only, not all of them. The sample consists of 150,000 or so clones, roughly 90% of them appearing once. Sequencing was done on a sample of PBMCs or T cells enriched from blood (not recorded which). The chain combines TRBV7-3 with TRBJ1-2; no reliable D call. The source is a man aged 45-65 years who had recovered from COVID-19. CDR3 nucleotide sequence: TGTGCCAGCAGCTTAGCGGGTTCCTATGGCTACACCTTC. Amino acid sequence: CASSLAGSYGYTF.